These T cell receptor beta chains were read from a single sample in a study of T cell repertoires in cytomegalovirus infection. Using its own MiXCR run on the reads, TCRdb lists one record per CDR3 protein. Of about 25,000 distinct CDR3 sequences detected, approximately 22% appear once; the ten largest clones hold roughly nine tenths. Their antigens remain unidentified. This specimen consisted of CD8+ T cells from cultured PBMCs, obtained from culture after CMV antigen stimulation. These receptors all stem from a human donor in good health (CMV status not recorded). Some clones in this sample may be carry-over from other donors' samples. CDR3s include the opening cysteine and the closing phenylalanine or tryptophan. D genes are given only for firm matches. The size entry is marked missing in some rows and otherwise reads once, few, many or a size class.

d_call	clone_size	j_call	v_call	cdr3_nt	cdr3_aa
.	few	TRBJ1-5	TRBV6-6	TGTGCCAGCAAGGAGGGGAGCCAGCCCCAGCATTTT	CASKEGSQPQHF
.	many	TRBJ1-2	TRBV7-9	TGTGCCAGCAGCTTAGGTACAGACTATAACTATGGCTACACCTTC	CASSLGTDYNYGYTF
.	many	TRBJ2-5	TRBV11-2	TGTGCCAGCAGCCGAAGGGAGGGGGGGTCGGAGACCCAGTACTTC	CASSRREGGSETQYF
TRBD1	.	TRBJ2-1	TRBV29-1	TGCAGCGTTATCGACCGGGACAGGGTAGACAATGAGCAGTTCTTC	CSVIDRDRVDNEQFF
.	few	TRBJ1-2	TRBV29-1	TGCAGCGTTGCGACAGATGCCTATGGCTACACCTTC	CSVATDAYGYTF
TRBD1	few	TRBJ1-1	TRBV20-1	TGCAGTGCTCGACGACAGGGACTTAGGGGCACTGAAGCTTTCTTT	CSARRQGLRGTEAFF
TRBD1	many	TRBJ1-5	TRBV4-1	TGCGCCAGCAGCCAGGATTCCGGGACAGGGGGCCTAAATGGCGATCCGCCCCAGCATTTT	CASSQDSGTGGLNGDPPQHF
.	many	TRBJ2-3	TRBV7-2	TGTGCCAGCAGCTTAGAGGGTGCGTTCACAGATACGCAGTATTTT	CASSLEGAFTDTQYF
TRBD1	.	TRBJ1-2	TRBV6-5	TGTGCCAGCAGTCAAGGGGGCCGTGGCTACACCTTC	CASSQGGRGYTF
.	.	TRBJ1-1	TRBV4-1	TGCGCCAGCAGCCAGAGACGTCCGTCGAACACTGAAGCTTTCTTT	CASSQRRPSNTEAFF
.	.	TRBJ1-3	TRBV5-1	TGCGCCAGCAGCCCTGGGACGGTACTCTCTGGAAACACCATATATTTT	CASSPGTVLSGNTIYF
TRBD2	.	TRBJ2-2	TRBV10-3	TGTGCCATCAGTGAGCCTCTAGCGGGGAGGGACACCGGGGAGCTGTTTTTT	CAISEPLAGRDTGELFF
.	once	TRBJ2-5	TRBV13	TGTGCCAGCAGCATAGGTGGGATACAAGAGACCCAGTACTTC	CASSIGGIQETQYF
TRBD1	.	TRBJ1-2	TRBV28	TGTGCCAGCAGTCCCCAGGGACAGGGGGTTTTCAACTATGGCTACACCTTC	CASSPQGQGVFNYGYTF
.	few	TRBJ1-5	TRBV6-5	TGTGCCAGCAGTTACGGAATCAGCAATCAGCCCCAGCATTTT	CASSYGISNQPQHF
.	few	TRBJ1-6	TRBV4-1	TGCGCCAGCAGCCAAGATCCCGGGCCTCTAGGGTCACCCCTCCACTTT	CASSQDPGPLGSPLHF
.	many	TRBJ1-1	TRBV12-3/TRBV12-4	TGTGCCAGCAGTTTGACAGAGGCGAACACTGAAGCTTTCTTT	CASSLTEANTEAFF
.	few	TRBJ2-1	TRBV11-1	TGTGCCAGCAGCGACGGCACATACAATGAGCAGTTCTTC	CASSDGTYNEQFF
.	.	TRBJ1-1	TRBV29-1	TGCAGCGTTGGTAGGGCCACTGAAGCTTTCTTT	CSVGRATEAFF
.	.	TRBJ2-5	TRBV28	TGTGCCAGCTCTGGGGCGTTGGGGGGGCTAGAGACCCAGTACTTC	CASSGALGGLETQYF
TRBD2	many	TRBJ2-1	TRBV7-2	TGTGCCAGCAGCTTGTTGCGGGGGTCTAACAATGAGCAGTTCTTC	CASSLLRGSNNEQFF
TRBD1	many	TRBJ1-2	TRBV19	TGTGCCAGTAGCCACGATCTAGCAGGGGGAGACTATGGCTACACCTTC	CASSHDLAGGDYGYTF
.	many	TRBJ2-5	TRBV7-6	TGTGCCAGCACCCTTTTTTATGGGGAATCGGAGACCCAGTACTTC	CASTLFYGESETQYF
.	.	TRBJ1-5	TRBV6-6	TGTGCCAGCAGCAGCAATGGTCTGGGCAATCAGCCCCAGCATTTT	CASSSNGLGNQPQHF
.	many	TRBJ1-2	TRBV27	TGTGCCAGCAGGTCAGATTACGGGACACATTATGGCTACACCTTC	CASRSDYGTHYGYTF
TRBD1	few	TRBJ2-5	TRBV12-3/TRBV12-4	TGTGCCAGCAGTTTTCAGGGGGTGATGGAGACCCAGTACTTC	CASSFQGVMETQYF
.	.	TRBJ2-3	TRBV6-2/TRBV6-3	TGTGCCAGCAGTTACAGGGGGAGGGTATTGGATACGCAGTATTTT	CASSYRGRVLDTQYF
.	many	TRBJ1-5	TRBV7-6	TGTGCCAGCAGCTTGGCACCGACCAATCAGCCCCAGCATTTT	CASSLAPTNQPQHF
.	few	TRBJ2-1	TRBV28	TGTGCCAGCAGTTTCCCGGGGGGCGGTTCCTACAATGAGCAGTTCTTC	CASSFPGGGSYNEQFF
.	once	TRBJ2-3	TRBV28	TGTGCCAGCAGCCTCCCGGAGGACGGGAAAAGCACAGATACGCAGTATTTT	CASSLPEDGKSTDTQYF
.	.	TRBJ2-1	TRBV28	TGTGCCAGCAGTTTGAGTTCGTCAGGGGACAATGAGCAGTTCTTC	CASSLSSSGDNEQFF
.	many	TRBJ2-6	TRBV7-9	TGTGCCAGCAGCCAAACCTCGGGGCGGAGCTCTGGGGCCAACGTCCTGACTTTC	CASSQTSGRSSGANVLTF
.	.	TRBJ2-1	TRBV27	TGTGCCAGCAGTTTATCGCATCGAGGCCGCGGTTCCTACAATGAGCAGTTCTTT	CASSLSHRGRGSYNEQFF
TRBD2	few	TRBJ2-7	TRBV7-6	TGTGCCAGCAGCTACGGACTAGCGTTAACCTACGAGCAGTACTTC	CASSYGLALTYEQYF
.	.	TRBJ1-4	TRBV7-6	TGTGCCAGCAGCCTGAGGGGTCCGCGCGAAAAACTGTTATTT	CASSLRGPREKLLF
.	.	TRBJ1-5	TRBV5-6	TGTGCCAGCAGCTTGGGGGCGAAGACACATAATCAGCCCCAGCATTTT	CASSLGAKTHNQPQHF
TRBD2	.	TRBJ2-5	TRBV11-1	TGTGCCAGCAGCTTAGCTAGCGGGGAATCCGGAGAGACCCAGTACTTC	CASSLASGESGETQYF
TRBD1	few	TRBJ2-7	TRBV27	TGTGCCAGCAGTTTAAGGGGACAGGGCTACGAGCAGTACTTC	CASSLRGQGYEQYF
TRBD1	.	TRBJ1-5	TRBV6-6	TGTGCCAGCAGTCCGACAGGGAATCAGCCCCAGCATTTT	CASSPTGNQPQHF
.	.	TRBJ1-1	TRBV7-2	TGTACCAGCAGCTTAAGTCCGGGTTACACTGAAGCTTTCTTT	CTSSLSPGYTEAFF
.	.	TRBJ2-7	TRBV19	TGTGCCAGTTCAACCCTGCCCACAGGGCCCGAGCAGTACTTC	CASSTLPTGPEQYF
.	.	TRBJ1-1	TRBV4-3	TGCGCCAGCAGCCAATCCATCGGTAGGGGTGCTGAAGCTTTCTTT	CASSQSIGRGAEAFF
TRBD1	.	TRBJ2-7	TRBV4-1	TGCGCCAGCAGCCCGGGGACAGGGCGCAACGAGCAGTACTTC	CASSPGTGRNEQYF
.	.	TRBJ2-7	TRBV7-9	TGTGCCAGCGGTCCTCCCTACGAGCAGTACTTC	CASGPPYEQYF
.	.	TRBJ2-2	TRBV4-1	TGCGCCAGCAGCCCCCAGGGGGCGGGGGGGCCAGTGATCGGGGAGCTGTTTTTT	CASSPQGAGGPVIGELFF
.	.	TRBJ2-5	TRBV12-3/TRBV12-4	TGTGCCAGCAGTTTGTATGAGACCCAGTACTTC	CASSLYETQYF
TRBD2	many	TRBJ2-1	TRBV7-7	TGTGCTAGCAGCCAGGGGCCTAGCGGGGGGGGAAACAATGAGCAGTTCTTC	CASSQGPSGGGNNEQFF
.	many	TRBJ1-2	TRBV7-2	TGTGCCAGCACCCAGCTTAAGGAGTACGGCTACACCTTC	CASTQLKEYGYTF
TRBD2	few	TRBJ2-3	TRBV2	TGTGCCAGCAGTGACGGCGGGGGGTCTACAGATACGCAGTATTTT	CASSDGGGSTDTQYF
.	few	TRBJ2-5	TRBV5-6	TGTGCCAGCAGCATTGGGACACTACAAGAGACCCAGTACTTC	CASSIGTLQETQYF
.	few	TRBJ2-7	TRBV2	TGTGCCAGCAGTTCGGGGGAAGACGAGCAGTACTTC	CASSSGEDEQYF